A selection of T cell receptor beta chains follows, all from one sample in a study of shared clonotypes between healthy human individuals. Libraries were prepared by immunoSEQ multiplex PCR; TCRdb keeps only in-frame clonotypes and omits some of them. The sample lists about 680,000 clones, about 91% occurring once. Sample: naive CD8+ T cells sorted from blood. These receptors came from a man aged 25 to 45 in good health. Both conserved end residues are part of each CDR3. D genes are given only for firm matches. The listing skips clone size in some rows; elsewhere it reads once, few, many or a size class.

v_gene	j_gene	abundance	d_gene	CDR3nt	CDR3aa
TRBV29-1	TRBJ1-3	NA	NA	TGCAGCGCGAAGGGGGACTCTGGAAACACCATATATTTT	CSAKGDSGNTIYF
TRBV27	TRBJ2-1	NA	NA	TGTGCCAGCAGTTCCTCCCCTAGGGGGAGCATCAATGAGCAGTTCTTC	CASSSSPRGSINEQFF
TRBV11-2	TRBJ2-7	NA	TRBD1	TGTGCCAGCAGCGTAAACAGGGGTCTCCTCTACGAGCAGTACTTC	CASSVNRGLLYEQYF
TRBV7-9	TRBJ1-1	NA	TRBD1	TGTGCCAGCAGCTCGGGACAGCTGAACACTGAAGCTTTCTTT	CASSSGQLNTEAFF
TRBV28	TRBJ2-1	NA	TRBD2	TGTGCCAGCAGTTTCTTCACTAGCGGGAGGGCCTATGAGCAGTTCTTC	CASSFFTSGRAYEQFF
TRBV19	TRBJ2-1	few	NA	TGTGCCAGTAGTATATCGTTTGGGAATGAGCAGTTCTTC	CASSISFGNEQFF
TRBV19	TRBJ2-4	NA	TRBD2	TGTGCCAGTAGTATGATCGGGGGGAGGAAAAACATTCAGTACTTC	CASSMIGGRKNIQYF
TRBV6-5	TRBJ2-7	NA	NA	TGTGCCAGCAGGGAGCGGGACATCCCCGGGGGGGAGCAGTACTTC	CASRERDIPGGEQYF
TRBV19	TRBJ2-7	NA	TRBD1	TGTGCCAGTAGTTTGGGGACAGGGAGTCCCTACGAGCAGTACTTC	CASSLGTGSPYEQYF
TRBV27	TRBJ2-1	NA	TRBD2	TGTGCCAGCAAACTAGCGGGATTCTACAATGAGCAGTTCTTC	CASKLAGFYNEQFF
TRBV28	TRBJ2-1	NA	NA	TGTGCCAGCATGGGAGCAGTTGGGAAGCGGTACAATGAGCAGTTCTTC	CASMGAVGKRYNEQFF
TRBV5-1	TRBJ1-5	NA	TRBD1	TGCGCCAGCAGCTTAGGACAGGGCTCGGGTCAGCCCCAGCATTTT	CASSLGQGSGQPQHF
TRBV7-9	TRBJ1-4	NA	TRBD1	TGTGCCAGCAGCCCCCCGGGACAGAGTAATGAAAAACTGTTTTTT	CASSPPGQSNEKLFF
TRBV7-9	TRBJ2-5	NA	NA	TGTGCCAGCAGCTTAGGGGGCAGGCAAGAGACCCAGTACTTC	CASSLGGRQETQYF
TRBV10-1	TRBJ2-2	NA	NA	TGCGCCAGCAGTGAATCCACCGGGGAGCTGTTTTTT	CASSESTGELFF
TRBV4-3	TRBJ2-3	NA	NA	TGCGCCAGCAGCCAAGTCGACAGAAGCACAGATACGCAGTATTTT	CASSQVDRSTDTQYF
TRBV4-1	TRBJ2-3	NA	NA	TGCGCCAGCAGCCAAGGGGAAATAGCGGTTTCTAGCACAGATACGCAGTATTTT	CASSQGEIAVSSTDTQYF
TRBV7-9	TRBJ2-7	NA	NA	TGTGCCAGCACCCCCCAATCTCCCTACGAGCAGTACTTC	CASTPQSPYEQYF
TRBV5-8	TRBJ1-5	once	NA	TGTGCCAGCAGCTTACTATTTTCACACACTAGCAATCAGCCCCAGCATTTT	CASSLLFSHTSNQPQHF
TRBV28	TRBJ2-1	NA	NA	TGTGCCAGCAGTTCTCTGAAGAATGAGCAGTTCTTC	CASSSLKNEQFF
TRBV7-9	TRBJ2-1	NA	NA	TGTGCCTCCGATAGGGGAGACTCCTACAATGAGCAGTTCTTC	CASDRGDSYNEQFF
TRBV4-3	TRBJ1-3	NA	TRBD1	TGCGCCAGCAGCCTTAACAGGGGATCAGGAAACACCATATATTTT	CASSLNRGSGNTIYF
TRBV9	TRBJ2-7	NA	NA	TGTGCCAGCGGTGTCCCGTCCGAGCAGTACTTC	CASGVPSEQYF
TRBV7-6	TRBJ2-3	NA	NA	TGTGCCAGCAGCTTGACCGGAGGTGGAGATACGCAGTATTTT	CASSLTGGGDTQYF
TRBV6-6	TRBJ2-7	NA	NA	TGTGCCAGCAGTCGGCCGGAAACCCCCTACGAGCAGTACTTC	CASSRPETPYEQYF
TRBV6-1	TRBJ2-7	NA	TRBD2	TGTGCCAGCTCTTCCCTAGCGGGGACTACCTACGAGCAGTACTTC	CASSSLAGTTYEQYF
TRBV5-1	TRBJ2-2	NA	TRBD1	TGCGCCAGCAGCGCGGGACAGGGATACACCGGGGAGCTGTTTTTT	CASSAGQGYTGELFF
TRBV7-9	TRBJ2-5	once	TRBD1	TGTGCCAGCAGCTCGCGACAGGGGGCATGGGAGACCCAGTACTTC	CASSSRQGAWETQYF
TRBV27	TRBJ1-1	NA	NA	TGTGCCAGCAGTATACTAGGGGCCACTGAAGCTTTCTTT	CASSILGATEAFF
TRBV4-1	TRBJ2-6	NA	NA	TGCGCCAGCAGCCAAGAACCTGAGGCGTTCTACCTCTCTGGGGCCAACGTCCTGACTTTC	CASSQEPEAFYLSGANVLTF
TRBV6-5	TRBJ2-7	NA	NA	TGTGCCAGCAGCCGACTAGTATTCGACGAGCAGTACTTC	CASSRLVFDEQYF
TRBV25-1	TRBJ2-7	NA	TRBD1	TGTGCCAGCAGTGAATCCCCACCCGGGACAGCATACGAGCAGTACTTC	CASSESPPGTAYEQYF
TRBV4-1	TRBJ1-1	NA	NA	TGCGCCAGCAGCCACCCCGGAAGCAGGACTGAAGCTTTCTTT	CASSHPGSRTEAFF
TRBV29-1	TRBJ2-1	NA	NA	TGCAGCGTTGAACCCAGGGTTGGGAATGAGCAGTTCTTC	CSVEPRVGNEQFF
TRBV9	TRBJ1-4	NA	TRBD1	TGTGCCAGCAGCGACGGACAGGGGCAAGAAAAACTGTTTTTT	CASSDGQGQEKLFF
TRBV5-6	TRBJ2-1	NA	NA	TGTGCCAGCAGCTTGGGAGGCTCCTACAATGAGCAGTTCTTC	CASSLGGSYNEQFF
TRBV10-3	TRBJ2-2	NA	NA	TGTGCCATCAGCCACGACCGGACGAGGGACGGGGAGCTGTTTTTT	CAISHDRTRDGELFF
TRBV6-1	TRBJ2-7	NA	NA	TGTGCCAGCTTGCCAGGCCCTTCCTACGAGCAGTACTTC	CASLPGPSYEQYF
TRBV6-6	TRBJ2-7	NA	NA	TGTGCCAGCAGCCCAGGTTCGGGACCCTACGAGCAGTACTTC	CASSPGSGPYEQYF
TRBV25-1	TRBJ1-5	once	NA	TGTGCCAGCAGTGGCGGGGTTAATCAGCCCCAGCATTTT	CASSGGVNQPQHF
TRBV29-1	TRBJ2-7	NA	NA	TGCAGCGTGACAGGTGTTCTCTCCTACGAGCAGTACTTC	CSVTGVLSYEQYF
TRBV7-2	TRBJ1-6	NA	NA	TGTGCCAGCAGCTTAGTCCCGGCAGGGGTTAATTCACCCCTCCACTTT	CASSLVPAGVNSPLHF
TRBV5-1	TRBJ2-2	once	TRBD2	TGCGCCAGCAGCGACCCTTATAGCGGGAGGACGAGGACCACGAACACCGGGGAGCTGTTTTTT	CASSDPYSGRTRTTNTGELFF
TRBV5-1	TRBJ1-2	NA	NA	TGCGCCAGCAGCAGCGGCTATGGCTACACCTTC	CASSSGYGYTF
TRBV27	TRBJ1-1	NA	NA	TGTGCCAGCAGTTGGCGGGGAATTAGGACTGAAGCTTTCTTT	CASSWRGIRTEAFF
TRBV5-1	TRBJ2-7	NA	TRBD1	TGCGCCAGCAGCTTGGTATTGGGACAGGCCTCCCACGAGCAGTACTTC	CASSLVLGQASHEQYF
TRBV10-3	TRBJ2-2	NA	NA	TGTGCCACTCAAGCCCCCAACACCGGGGAGCTGTTTTTT	CATQAPNTGELFF
TRBV19	TRBJ2-3	NA	NA	TGTGCCAGTAGTATCCGGCCAGATACGCAGTATTTT	CASSIRPDTQYF
TRBV19	TRBJ2-2	once	TRBD1	TGTGCCAGTAGTAAGGGACAGCTGAACACCGGGGAGCTGTTTTTT	CASSKGQLNTGELFF
TRBV15	TRBJ1-1	NA	NA	TGTGCCACCAGCAGAATGGGACTCCAAGCTTTCTTT	CATSRMGLQAFF
TRBV29-1	TRBJ2-2	NA	NA	TGCAGCGGGGGACCGATAACCGGGGAGCTGTTTTTT	CSGGPITGELFF
TRBV11-2	TRBJ2-7	NA	TRBD2	TGTGCCAGCAGCTCTACTAGCGACGAGCAGTACTTC	CASSSTSDEQYF
TRBV6-1	TRBJ1-5	NA	NA	TGTGCCAGCAGTGAATCCCTACCGGGACAGCCCCAGCATTTT	CASSESLPGQPQHF
TRBV19	TRBJ1-5	NA	NA	TGTGCCAGTAGTAATCTGCCCGGGCTCAATCAGCCCCAGCATTTT	CASSNLPGLNQPQHF
TRBV29-1	TRBJ1-2	NA	NA	TGCAGCGTCCGGGGCGGGTTGAGCCCAGACTATGGCTACACCTTC	CSVRGGLSPDYGYTF
TRBV7-2	TRBJ2-5	NA	TRBD2	TGTGCCAGCAGCTTAGTTTTTAGCGGGAGGTTACAAGAGACCCAGTACTTC	CASSLVFSGRLQETQYF
TRBV7-9	TRBJ2-7	NA	NA	TGTGCCAGCAGCGACTCGACAGGGAGCGGGTTGTTCGGCTACGAGCAGTACTTC	CASSDSTGSGLFGYEQYF
TRBV7-6	TRBJ2-7	NA	TRBD2	TGTGCCAGCAGCCCTTACAGGACTAGCCTGTCTCTCAGGGACGAGCAGTACTTC	CASSPYRTSLSLRDEQYF